The 5 T cell receptor beta chains given below trace back to one sample, sequenced in a study of PD-1 blockade in mismatch repair-deficient tumors. Assay used: immunoSEQ multiplex PCR; TCRdb lists only in-frame clones, some missing. Of approximately 100,000 clones in the sample, 70% to 85% were seen once. The sample consisted of peripheral blood, taken 35 to 37 weeks after starting pembrolizumab. All receptors come from an adult with mismatch repair-deficient cancer.

The chain uses TRBV6-5 and TRBJ2-1; 9 bases line up with TRBD2. The CDR3 is 15 residues long. Germline lookup yields CDR1 MNHEY and CDR2 SVGAGI. The V gene end was trimmed by 5 bases and the J gene end by 5 bases; junction bases not matched to a gene: 7. The CDR3 coding sequence is TGTGCCAGCAGTCGGACTAGCGCGACCCACAATGAGCAGTTCTTC. It translates to CASSRTSATHNEQFF.

J is TRBJ1-2 and V is TRBV14; no clear D gene. V lost 4 bases and J 1 base, leaving 7 bases between the germline ends. The germline gives CDR1 SGHDN, CDR2 FVKESK. This CDR3 is 13 amino acids long. The CDR3 loop is CASSPSFNYGYTF. As DNA, the CDR3 is TGTGCCAGCAGCCCCAGTTTTAACTATGGCTACACCTTC.

The sample holds one count of this clone. The V gene is TRBV16, the J gene TRBJ1-1; TRBD1 is a possible D gene (5 bases). The V and J ends lost 0 bases and 1 base respectively, with 9 bases between them. The CDR3 sequence is 15 residues long. The germline V gene has CDR1 KGHSY and CDR2 FQNENV. The CDR3 DNA is TGTGCCAGCAGCCAATCTCGGGGGAAGAACACTGAAGCTTTCTTT. Its protein product is CASSQSRGKNTEAFF. Using reference TRBV16 and TRBJ1-1 for the parts outside the CDR3, the full variable domain is GEEVAQTPKHLVRGEGQKAKLYCAPIKGHSYVFWYQQVLKNEFKFLISFQNENVFDETGMPKERFSAKCLPNSPCSLEIQATKLEDSAVYFCASSQSRGKNTEAFFGQGTRLTVV.

The chain carries TRBV2 and TRBJ1-2; D possibly corresponds to TRBD1 (6 bases). The CDR3 is made up of 13 amino acids. CDR1 is SNHLY and CDR2 is FYNNEI in the germline V gene. V shed 7 bases and J shed 13 bases, with 22 bases lying between them. The CDR3 DNA reads TGTGCCAGCACCCTGAATAGTCAGGGGTTTTCCACCTTC. It codes for CASTLNSQGFSTF.

The genes are TRBV15 and TRBJ1-1; TRBD1 might be the D (5 bases). Germline lookup yields CDR1 LNHNV and CDR2 YYDKDF (reference sequence). The V end lost 5 bases, the J end lost 3 bases, and 16 bases lay between the germline ends. There are 15 residues in the CDR3. The CDR3 loop reads CATSWGFGADTEAFF. CDR3 bases: TGTGCCACCAGCTGGGGATTTGGGGCGGACACTGAAGCTTTCTTT.